One and the same sample provided the 15 T cell receptor beta chains below, sequenced in a study of OX40 agonist ivuxolimab in advanced cancers. Libraries were made using the immunoSEQ multiplex PCR assay. In TCRdb, the immuneACCESS table is reduced to in-frame sequences with V and J assigned. These tables do not hold every clone; where another copy was compared, an unresolved V gene accounts for under half, and the others remain unexplained. The sample has more than 80,000 clones on record, 90% to 95% of them singletons. 0.26% of the sample comes from the top ten. The input for sequencing was CD4+ or CD8+ T cells sorted from blood, taken in a trial of the OX40 agonist ivuxolimab. These receptor sequences come from an adult with an advanced solid tumor such as melanoma, head and neck, liver or kidney cancer.

The chain combines TRBV7-2 with TRBJ1-5, with D unclear. CDR1 SGHTA and CDR2 FQGNSA come from the germline V gene. The CDR3 length is 15 residues. The V end lost 2 bases, the J end lost 0 bases, and 8 bases lay between the germline ends. The CDR3 bases are TGTGCCAGCAGCTTATCGGAAAATAGCAATCAGCCCCAGCATTTT. This encodes CASSLSENSNQPQHF.

J is TRBJ2-7 and V is TRBV11-2; D is unresolved. CDR1 and CDR2 from the germline V gene are SGHAT and FQNNGV. Trimming cost V 8 bases and J 0 bases, with 11 bases left between them. The CDR3 covers 13 residues. In nucleotides, the CDR3 is TGTGCCAGCGGTAGTGAGAGCTCCTACGAGCAGTACGTC. It encodes CASGSESSYEQYV.

The gene calls are TRBV5-3 and TRBJ1-5; D is possibly TRBD1 (6 bases). TRBV5-3 is an ORF; its function is uncertain. The CDR3 contains 17 residues. Trimming removed 2 bases from V and 6 bases from J, with 21 bases in between. The chain's CDR3 is CARSFSGTQKIPQPQHF. The CDR3 DNA reads as TGTGCCAGAAGCTTCTCCGGGACACAAAAAATTCCTCAGCCCCAGCATTTT.

In its sample, this clone was seen once. This chain connects TRBV30 to TRBJ2-1, with D hard to call. This CDR3 has 12 amino acids. Germline V lookup: CDR1 GTSNPN, CDR2 SVGIG (reference sequence). The germline V and J ends were trimmed by 1 base and 9 bases, with 10 bases remaining between them. CDR3 protein: CAWSASGVEQFF. CDR3 in DNA: TGTGCCTGGAGTGCTAGTGGCGTTGAGCAGTTCTTC.

This clone is a singleton in its sample. The chain carries TRBV2 and TRBJ2-3; possible D gene TRBD1, 6 bases. This CDR3 has 16 residues. Germline CDR1 and CDR2: SNHLY and FYNNEI. The germline V and J ends were trimmed by 6 bases and 0 bases, with 16 bases remaining between them. The CDR3 is CASRPPRGRSTDTQYF. Here the CDR3 DNA reads TGTGCCAGCAGACCACCCAGGGGCCGCAGCACAGATACGCAGTATTTT. Based on the CDR3 plus reference TRBV2 and TRBJ2-3, the full variable domain is EPEVTQTPSHQVTQMGQEVILRCVPISNHLYFYWYRQILGQKVEFLVSFYNNEISEKSEIFDDQFSVERPDGSNFTLKIRSTKLEDSAMYFCASRPPRGRSTDTQYFGPGTRLTVL.

The chain combines TRBV4-1 with TRBJ2-1, with 8 nucleotides matching TRBD2. CDR3 size: 16 residues. V lost 3 bases and J lost 5; bases outside the gene matches: 9. Germline V gives CDR1 MGHRA, CDR2 YSYEKL. The CDR3 loop reads CASSHGGGRTNNEQFF. The DNA of the CDR3 is TGCGCCAGCAGCCACGGGGGGGGACGGACAAACAATGAGCAGTTCTTC.

The table lists this clone with a few counts. The same CDR3 arises from other DNA sequences in this sample as well. This chain links TRBV7-2 with TRBJ2-3; D not resolved. CDR3 length: 11 amino acids. The germline V and J ends were trimmed by 0 bases and 5 bases, with 0 bases remaining between them. Germline V gene lookup returns CDR1 SGHTA and CDR2 FQGNSA. The CDR3 is CASSLADTQYF. In nucleotides, the CDR3 is TGTGCCAGCAGCTTAGCAGATACGCAGTATTTT. Full variable domain (outside the CDR3, taken from reference TRBV7-2 and TRBJ2-3): GAGVSQSPSNKVTEKGKDVELRCDPISGHTALYWYRQSLGQGLEFLIYFQGNSAPDKSGLPSDRFSAERTGGSVSTLTIQRTQQEDSAVYLCASSLADTQYFGPGTRLTVL.

CDR3 nucleotide sequence: TGCGCCAGCAGCCCGGACATCAATCAGCCCCAGCATTTT. This gives the protein CASSPDINQPQHF. V and J are TRBV4-3 and TRBJ1-5; a weak D match, TRBD1 (5 bases). There are 13 residues in the CDR3. Germline V gives CDR1 LGHNA, CDR2 YSLEER. Trimming removed 4 bases at V and 3 bases at J, with 7 bases between.

The chain uses TRBV6-6 and TRBJ2-3, with 12 bases lining up with TRBD2. The J segment lost 8 bases and the V segment lost 3 bases, leaving 6 bases of the junction unmatched. Germline loops: CDR1 MNHNY, CDR2 SVGAGI (reference sequence). The CDR3 has 15 amino acids. CDR3 nucleotides: TGTGCCAGCAGTTATGATCTAGCGGGAGGGGGTACGCAGTATTTT. Translating gives CASSYDLAGGGTQYF.

The genes are TRBV7-8 and TRBJ2-2; 15 positions agree with TRBD2. V lost 5 bases to trimming and J lost 0 bases; unmatched junction nucleotides: 7. The length of the CDR3 is 19 residues. The germline V gene encodes CDR1 SGHVS and CDR2 FQNEAQ. CDR3 region: CASSHRGLAGGTNTGELFF. CDR3 nucleotide sequence: TGTGCCAGCAGCCATAGGGGACTAGCGGGGGGCACGAACACCGGGGAGCTGTTTTTT.

The chain has TRBV4-3 and TRBJ1-1; a possible D gene is TRBD1 (6 bases). The CDR3 is 17 residues long. The V end was cut by 2 bases, the J end by 2 bases, with 18 bases between. Germline CDR1 is LGHNA and CDR2 is YSLEER. The CDR3 loop reads CASSQRSASRGNTEAFF. CDR3 sequence (DNA): TGCGCCAGCAGCCAAAGATCGGCTTCCAGGGGCAACACTGAAGCTTTCTTT.

V gene TRBV28 combines with J gene TRBJ1-4; D not certain. Trimming took off 5 bases at V and 3 bases at J, with 4 bases between the two ends. Germline loops: CDR1 MDHEN, CDR2 SYDVKM. The CDR3 extends over 12 amino acids. This chain's CDR3 is CASSGANEKLFF. In DNA, the CDR3 is TGTGCCAGCAGTGGGGCTAATGAAAAACTGTTTTTT.

V usage is TRBV30 and J usage is TRBJ2-3; 9 nucleotides line up with TRBD2. Germline values: CDR1 GTSNPN, CDR2 SVGIG (reference sequence). Unmatched junction bases numbered 0, after V lost 1 base and J lost 1 base. CDR3 length equals 14 residues. CDR3 bases: TGTGCCTGGAGTGGCGGGAGGGGCACAGATACGCAGTATTTT. This codes for CAWSGGRGTDTQYF. The entire variable domain, with the rest obtained from reference TRBV30 and TRBJ2-3, is as follows: SQTIHQWPATLVQPVGSPLSLECTVEGTSNPNLYWYRQAAGRGLQLLFYSVGIGQISSEVPQNLSASRPQDRQFILSSKKLLLSDSGFYLCAWSGGRGTDTQYFGPGTRLTVL.

The chain recombines TRBV7-3 with TRBJ2-1, with D possibly matching TRBD2 (6 bases). V dropped 6 bases and J dropped 2 bases, with 17 bases sitting between them. Germline V gene lookup returns CDR1 SGHTA and CDR2 FQGTGA. There are 16 residues in the CDR3. The CDR3 sequence: CASSPPGTPTYNEQFF. The CDR3 DNA reads as TGTGCCAGCAGTCCTCCAGGGACTCCCACCTACAATGAGCAGTTCTTC.

This sequence joins TRBV25-1 and TRBJ2-7, with 8 nucleotides matching TRBD1. Losses at the gene ends were 4 bases for V and 4 bases for J; bases not matched to a gene: 6. From germline, CDR1 is MGHDK and CDR2 SYGVNS. This CDR3 is built from 14 residues. The CDR3 protein is CASSAQGALYEQYV. The CDR3 DNA reads as TGTGCCAGCAGTGCCCAGGGGGCATTATACGAGCAGTACGTC.